The source of this T cell receptor (beta chain) is a study of CD4 and CD8 cells across lung adenocarcinoma regions. TCRdb called the PCR reads again in MiXCR, with one record for every CDR3 protein. Found here are tens of thousands of distinct CDR3 sequences, around 50% of them singletons; the top ten hold almost 50%. Localized lung adenocarcinoma, a non-small cell lung cancer, affected the donors. In germline, CDR1 is MNHGY, CDR2 SAAAGT. The CDR3 spans 11 residues. Only a few counts were recorded for this clonotype. The sample taken for sequencing was CD8+ T cells from the center of a lung tumor. The rearrangement uses TRBV6-8 and TRBJ2-5, with D maybe TRBD1 (5 bases). This sequence was found in a male donor with lung adenocarcinoma. The CD4 and CD8 labels of this study may be unreliable. The CDR3 reads CGSRDQETQYF. The CDR3 DNA sequence: TGTGGGAGCAGGGACCAAGAGACCCAGTACTTC.